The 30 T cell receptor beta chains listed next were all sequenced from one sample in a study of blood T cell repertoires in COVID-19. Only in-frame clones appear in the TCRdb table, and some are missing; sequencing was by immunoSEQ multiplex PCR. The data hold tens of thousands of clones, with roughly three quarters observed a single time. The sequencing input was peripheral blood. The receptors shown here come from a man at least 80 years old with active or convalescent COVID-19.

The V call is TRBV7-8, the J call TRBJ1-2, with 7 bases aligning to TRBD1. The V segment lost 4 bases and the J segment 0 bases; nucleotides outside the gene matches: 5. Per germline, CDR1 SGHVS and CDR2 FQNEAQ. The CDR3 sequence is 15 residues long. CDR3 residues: CASSSSGQANYGYTF. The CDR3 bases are TGTGCCAGCAGCTCCTCCGGACAGGCTAACTATGGCTACACCTTC.

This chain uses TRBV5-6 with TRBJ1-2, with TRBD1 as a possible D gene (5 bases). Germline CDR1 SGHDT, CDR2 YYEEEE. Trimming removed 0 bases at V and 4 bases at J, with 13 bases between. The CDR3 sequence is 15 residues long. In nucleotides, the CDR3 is TGTGCCAGCAGCTTGGAGGGTAGGGGAAGCTATGGCTACACCTTC. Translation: CASSLEGRGSYGYTF.

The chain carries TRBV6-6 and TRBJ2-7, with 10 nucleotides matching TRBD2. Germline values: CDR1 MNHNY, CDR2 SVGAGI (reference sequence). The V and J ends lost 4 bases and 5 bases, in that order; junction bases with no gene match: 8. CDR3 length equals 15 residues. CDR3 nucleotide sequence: TGTGCCAGCAGTTTCGGGACTAGCGTGGGGGACGAGCAGTACTTC. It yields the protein CASSFGTSVGDEQYF.

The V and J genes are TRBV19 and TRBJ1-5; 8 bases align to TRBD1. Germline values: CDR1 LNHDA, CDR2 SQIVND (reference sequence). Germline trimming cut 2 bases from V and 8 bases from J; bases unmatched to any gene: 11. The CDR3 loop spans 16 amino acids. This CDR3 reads CASSIRRRTGLEPQHF. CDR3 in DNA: TGTGCCAGTAGTATAAGGCGAAGGACAGGGCTTGAGCCCCAGCATTTT. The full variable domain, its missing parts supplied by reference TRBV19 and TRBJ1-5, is DGGITQSPKYLFRKEGQNVTLSCEQNLNHDAMYWYRQDPGQGLRLIYYSQIVNDFQKGDIAEGYSVSREKKESFPLTVTSAQKNPTAFYLCASSIRRRTGLEPQHFGDGTRLSIL.

CDR3 amino acids: CASSLSGQGDLGYTF. CDR3 sequence (DNA): TGTGCCAGCAGCTTGAGTGGACAGGGGGATTTGGGCTACACCTTC. This sequence joins TRBV5-5 and TRBJ1-2; 10 nucleotides line up with TRBD1. The V gene's germline CDR1 is SGHKS and CDR2 YYEKEE (reference sequence). V gave up 1 base and J gave up 8 bases; unmatched junction bases: 8. There are 15 residues in the CDR3.

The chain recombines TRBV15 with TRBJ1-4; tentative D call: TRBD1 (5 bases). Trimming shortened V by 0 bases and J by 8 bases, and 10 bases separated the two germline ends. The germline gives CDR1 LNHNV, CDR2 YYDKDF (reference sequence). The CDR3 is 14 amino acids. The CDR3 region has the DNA TGTGCCACCAGCAGAGATAGGGGTGGGGAAAAACTGTTTTTT. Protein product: CATSRDRGGEKLFF.

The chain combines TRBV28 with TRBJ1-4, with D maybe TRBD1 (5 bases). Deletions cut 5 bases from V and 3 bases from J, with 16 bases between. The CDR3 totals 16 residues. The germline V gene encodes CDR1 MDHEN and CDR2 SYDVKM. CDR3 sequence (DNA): TGTGCCAGCAGTCCGCAGGGTAGAATGGCTAATGAAAAACTGTTTTTT. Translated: CASSPQGRMANEKLFF.

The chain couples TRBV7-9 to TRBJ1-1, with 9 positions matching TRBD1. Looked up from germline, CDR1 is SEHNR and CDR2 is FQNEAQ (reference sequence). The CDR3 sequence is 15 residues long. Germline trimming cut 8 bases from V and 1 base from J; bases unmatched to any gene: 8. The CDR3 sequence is CASVAQGAQNTEAFF. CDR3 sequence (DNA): TGTGCCAGCGTAGCACAGGGGGCGCAGAACACTGAAGCTTTCTTT.

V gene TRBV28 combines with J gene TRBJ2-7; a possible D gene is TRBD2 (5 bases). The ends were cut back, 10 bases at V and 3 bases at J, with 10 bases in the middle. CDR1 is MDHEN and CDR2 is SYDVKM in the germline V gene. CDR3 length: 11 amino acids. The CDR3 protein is CATITSYEQYF. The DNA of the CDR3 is TGTGCCACCATTACTAGCTACGAGCAGTACTTC.

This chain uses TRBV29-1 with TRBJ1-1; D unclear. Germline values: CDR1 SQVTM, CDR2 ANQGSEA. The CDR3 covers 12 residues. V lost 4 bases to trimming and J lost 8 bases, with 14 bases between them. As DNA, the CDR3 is TGCAGCGTTGCCCGGCACAGTCCCGAAGCTTTCTTT. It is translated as CSVARHSPEAFF.

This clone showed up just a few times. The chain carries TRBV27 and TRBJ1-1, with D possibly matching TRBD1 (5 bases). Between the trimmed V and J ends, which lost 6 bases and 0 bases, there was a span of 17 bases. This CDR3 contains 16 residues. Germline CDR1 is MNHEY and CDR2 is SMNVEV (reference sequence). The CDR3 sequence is CASSSLRQGVNTEAFF. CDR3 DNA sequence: TGTGCCAGCAGCAGTTTACGCCAGGGCGTGAACACTGAAGCTTTCTTT.

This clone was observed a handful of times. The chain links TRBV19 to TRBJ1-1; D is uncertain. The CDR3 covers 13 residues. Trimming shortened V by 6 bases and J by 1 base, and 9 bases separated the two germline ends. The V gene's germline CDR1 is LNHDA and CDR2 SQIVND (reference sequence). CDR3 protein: CASRTPENTEAFF. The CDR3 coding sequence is TGTGCCAGTAGAACACCCGAGAACACTGAAGCTTTCTTT. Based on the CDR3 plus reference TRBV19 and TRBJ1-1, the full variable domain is DGGITQSPKYLFRKEGQNVTLSCEQNLNHDAMYWYRQDPGQGLRLIYYSQIVNDFQKGDIAEGYSVSREKKESFPLTVTSAQKNPTAFYLCASRTPENTEAFFGQGTRLTVV.

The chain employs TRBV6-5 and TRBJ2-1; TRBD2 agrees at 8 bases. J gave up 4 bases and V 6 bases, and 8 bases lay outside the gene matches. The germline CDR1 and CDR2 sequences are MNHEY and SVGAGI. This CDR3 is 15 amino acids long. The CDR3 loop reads CASRPPGLDYNEQFF. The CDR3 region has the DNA TGTGCCAGCAGACCACCGGGACTAGATTACAATGAGCAGTTCTTC.

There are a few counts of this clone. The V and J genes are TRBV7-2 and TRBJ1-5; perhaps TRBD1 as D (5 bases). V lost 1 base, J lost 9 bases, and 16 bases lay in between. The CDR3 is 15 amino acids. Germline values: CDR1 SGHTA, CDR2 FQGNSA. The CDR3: CASSLGGTGERPQHF. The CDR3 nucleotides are TGTGCCAGCAGCTTAGGGGGGACGGGGGAGAGGCCCCAGCATTTT.

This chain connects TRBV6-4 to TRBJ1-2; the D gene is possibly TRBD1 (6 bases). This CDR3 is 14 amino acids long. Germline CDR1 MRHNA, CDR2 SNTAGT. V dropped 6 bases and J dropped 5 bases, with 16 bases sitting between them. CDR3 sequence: CASSDGGGGYGYTF. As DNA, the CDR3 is TGTGCCAGCAGCGACGGGGGGGGCGGATATGGCTACACCTTC.

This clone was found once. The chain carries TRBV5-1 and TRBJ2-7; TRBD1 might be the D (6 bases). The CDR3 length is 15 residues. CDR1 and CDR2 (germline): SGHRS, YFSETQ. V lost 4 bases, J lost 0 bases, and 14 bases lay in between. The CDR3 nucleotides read TGCGCCAGCAGCGCTACAAGGGGGAACTCCTACGAGCAGTACTTC. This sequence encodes CASSATRGNSYEQYF.

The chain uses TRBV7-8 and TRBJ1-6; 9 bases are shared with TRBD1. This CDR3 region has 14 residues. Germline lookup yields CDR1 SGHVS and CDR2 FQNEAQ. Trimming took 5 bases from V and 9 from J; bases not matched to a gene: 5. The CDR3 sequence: CASSKPGQGSPLHF. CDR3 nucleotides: TGTGCCAGCAGCAAACCGGGACAGGGTTCACCCCTCCACTTT. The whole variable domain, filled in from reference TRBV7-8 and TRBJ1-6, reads GAGVSQSPRYKVAKRGQDVALRCDPISGHVSLFWYQQALGQGPEFLTYFQNEAQLDKSGLPSDRFFAERPEGSVSTLKIQRTQQEDSAVYLCASSKPGQGSPLHFGNGTRLTVT.

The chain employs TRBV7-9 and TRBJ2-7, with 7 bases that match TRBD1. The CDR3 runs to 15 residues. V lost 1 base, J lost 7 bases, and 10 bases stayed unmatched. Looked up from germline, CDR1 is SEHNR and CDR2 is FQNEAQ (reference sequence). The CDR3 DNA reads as TGTGCCAGCAGCTTAGTTGCACAGGGGTTGGGGGAGCAGTACTTC. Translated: CASSLVAQGLGEQYF.

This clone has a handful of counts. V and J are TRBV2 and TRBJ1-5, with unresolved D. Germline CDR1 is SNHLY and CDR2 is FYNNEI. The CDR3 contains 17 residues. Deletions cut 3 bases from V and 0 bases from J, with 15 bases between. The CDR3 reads CASSDIGAKDSNQPQHF. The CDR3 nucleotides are TGTGCCAGCAGTGATATCGGAGCGAAGGATAGCAATCAGCCCCAGCATTTT.

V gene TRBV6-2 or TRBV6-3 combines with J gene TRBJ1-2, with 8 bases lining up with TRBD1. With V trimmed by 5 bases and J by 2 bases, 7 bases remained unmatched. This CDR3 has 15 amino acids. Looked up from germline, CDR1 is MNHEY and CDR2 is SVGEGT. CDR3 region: CASSQPGQANYGYTF. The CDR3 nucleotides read TGTGCCAGCAGTCAGCCGGGACAGGCGAACTATGGCTACACCTTC.

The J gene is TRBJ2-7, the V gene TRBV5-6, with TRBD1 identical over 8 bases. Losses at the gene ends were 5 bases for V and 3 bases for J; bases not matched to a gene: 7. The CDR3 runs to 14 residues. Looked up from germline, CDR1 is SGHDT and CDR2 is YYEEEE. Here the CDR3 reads CASRAGTGRYEQYF. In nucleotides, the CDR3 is TGTGCCAGCAGGGCCGGGACAGGTCGCTACGAGCAGTACTTC.

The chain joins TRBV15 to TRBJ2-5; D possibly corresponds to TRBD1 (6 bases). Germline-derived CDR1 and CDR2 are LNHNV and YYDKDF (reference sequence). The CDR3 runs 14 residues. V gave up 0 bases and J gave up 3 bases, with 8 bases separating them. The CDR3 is CATSRDAGEETQYF. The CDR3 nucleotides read TGTGCCACCAGCAGAGATGCAGGGGAAGAGACCCAGTACTTC.

CDR3 sequence (DNA): TGTGCCAGTACCGGGACAGGGTATAATTCACCCCTCCACTTT. It is translated as CASTGTGYNSPLHF. The V gene is TRBV2, the J gene TRBJ1-6, with 9 bases that match TRBD1. This CDR3 has 14 amino acids. Losses at the gene ends were 9 bases for V and 4 bases for J; bases not matched to a gene: 4. Germline values: CDR1 SNHLY, CDR2 FYNNEI.

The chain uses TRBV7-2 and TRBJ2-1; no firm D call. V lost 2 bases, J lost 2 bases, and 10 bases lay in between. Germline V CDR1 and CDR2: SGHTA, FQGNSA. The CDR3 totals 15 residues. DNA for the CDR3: TGTGCCAGCAGCTTAAGGTACGAGGCCTACAATGAGCAGTTCTTC. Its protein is CASSLRYEAYNEQFF.

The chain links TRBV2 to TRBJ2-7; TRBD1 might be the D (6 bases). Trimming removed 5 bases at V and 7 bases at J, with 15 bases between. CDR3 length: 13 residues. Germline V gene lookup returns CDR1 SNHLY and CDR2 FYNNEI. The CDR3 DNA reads TGTGCCAGCAGTATATTGACAGGAGAAGAGCAGTACTTC. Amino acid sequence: CASSILTGEEQYF.

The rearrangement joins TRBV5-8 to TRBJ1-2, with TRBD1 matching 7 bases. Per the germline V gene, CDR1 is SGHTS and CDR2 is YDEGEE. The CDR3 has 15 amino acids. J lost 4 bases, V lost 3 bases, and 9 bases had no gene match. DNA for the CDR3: TGTGCCAGCAGCTCGGGCAGGGGGAGCCCCTATGGCTACACCTTC. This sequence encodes CASSSGRGSPYGYTF.

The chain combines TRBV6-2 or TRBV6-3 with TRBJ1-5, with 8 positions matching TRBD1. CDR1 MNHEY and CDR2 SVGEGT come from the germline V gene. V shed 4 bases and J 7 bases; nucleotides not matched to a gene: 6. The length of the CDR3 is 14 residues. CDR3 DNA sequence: TGTGCCAGCAGTTTACAGGGGGGCGGCCAGCCCCAGCATTTT. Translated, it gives CASSLQGGGQPQHF.

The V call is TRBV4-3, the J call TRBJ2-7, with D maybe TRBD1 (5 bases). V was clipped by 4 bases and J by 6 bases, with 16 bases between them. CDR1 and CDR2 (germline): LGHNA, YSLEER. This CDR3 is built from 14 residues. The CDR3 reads CASSLGHSSGEQYF. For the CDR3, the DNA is TGCGCCAGCAGCCTCGGACATTCTTCTGGCGAGCAGTACTTC.

The CDR3 nucleotides read TGTGCCAGTAGTCGACGGGAGGTGGGGGAGCTGTTTTTT. Translation gives CASSRREVGELFF. The chain couples TRBV19 to TRBJ2-2; 7 nucleotides line up with TRBD2. V lost 5 bases to trimming and J lost 8 bases; unmatched junction nucleotides: 5. CDR1 is LNHDA and CDR2 is SQIVND in the germline V gene (reference sequence). The CDR3 sequence is 13 residues long.

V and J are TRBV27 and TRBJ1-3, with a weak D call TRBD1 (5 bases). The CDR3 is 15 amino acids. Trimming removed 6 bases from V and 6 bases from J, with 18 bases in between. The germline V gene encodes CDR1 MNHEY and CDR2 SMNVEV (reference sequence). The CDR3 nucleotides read TGTGCCAGCAGCCTGGGATGGGGGGGTCCAAACACCATATATTTT. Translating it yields CASSLGWGGPNTIYF.